This T cell receptor beta chain derives from a study of cytomegalovirus exposure and HLA in healthy donors. The CDR3 is made up of 14 amino acids. The germline V gene encodes CDR1 MNHEY and CDR2 SMNVEV (reference sequence). The junction had 5 bases not matched to a gene; V was cut back by 4 bases and J by 5 bases. Overall study results and limits: Likely technical artifact: a cluster of highly shared sequence variants. The study had only CMV serostatus as immune exposure information. A later analysis reported that several of the most significant clusters appeared to be linked to common viral pathogens, among them Epstein-Barr virus. It was 150 or so TCR beta chains that were listed as cytomegalovirus-associated.

PCR employed 60 Vbeta and 13 Jbeta primers. Libraries were prepared by immunoSEQ multiplex PCR; TCRdb keeps only in-frame clonotypes and omits some of them. Among 90,000 to 140,000 clones, 10% to 15% were seen once, and the ten largest hold around 16%. Comments on this clone: Its antigen is still unknown.

The specimen was PBMCs. This chain joins TRBV27 and TRBJ2-5; TRBD1 aligns across 9 bases. This receptor was obtained from a middle-aged man in good health and CMV-seropositive. The CDR3 coding sequence is TGTGCCAGCAGTTCACAGGGGGCTTTGGAGACCCAGTACTTC. Amino acids: CASSSQGALETQYF.